These 27 T cell receptor beta chains were sequenced from one sample in a study of cytomegalovirus exposure and HLA in healthy donors. Some clones are missing from TCRdb's copy, which holds only in-frame ones; the method was immunoSEQ multiplex PCR. The data show 250,000 or so clones, roughly 89% seen once. Sequenced sample: PBMCs. These receptors all come from a woman aged 18-30 years in good health and CMV-seronegative.

This chain connects TRBV6-1 to TRBJ1-4; D remains ambiguous. The CDR3 runs to 14 residues. V lost 1 base and J 8 bases, leaving 11 bases between the germline ends. CDR1 and CDR2 from the germline V gene are MNHNS and SASEGT. The CDR3 DNA is TGTGCCAGCAGTGAAGGTGGGCTTGGGGAAAAACTGTTTTTT. The encoded protein is CASSEGGLGEKLFF.

This chain joins TRBV28 and TRBJ1-1, with a possible D match to TRBD1 (6 bases). Germline V CDR1 and CDR2: MDHEN, SYDVKM. With 2 bases removed from V and 4 bases from J, the gap between germline ends came to 11 bases. The CDR3 runs 14 residues. CDR3 sequence (DNA): TGTGCCAGCAGTTTAACAGGGCTAGGCACTGAAGCTTTCTTT. It encodes CASSLTGLGTEAFF.

V is TRBV4-1 and J is TRBJ2-3, with 11 nucleotides matching TRBD2. This CDR3 is 16 amino acids long. Germline assignment: CDR1 MGHRA and CDR2 YSYEKL. V gave up 4 bases and J gave up 2 bases; unmatched junction bases: 5. CDR3 DNA: TGCGCCAGCAGCCCAGTACTAGCGGGGGTCACAGATACGCAGTATTTT. It is translated as CASSPVLAGVTDTQYF.

The J gene is TRBJ2-3, the V gene TRBV7-3; TRBD2 matches 10 bases. There are 16 residues in the CDR3. V gave up 5 bases and J gave up 3 bases; unmatched junction bases: 8. Germline V gives CDR1 SGHTA, CDR2 FQGTGA. CDR3: CASSPSRTSGTDTQYF. CDR3 DNA sequence: TGTGCCAGCAGCCCCAGTCGGACTAGCGGAACAGATACGCAGTATTTT.

V gene TRBV5-4 combines with J gene TRBJ2-5; 9 nucleotides align to TRBD2. J lost 5 bases, V lost 3 bases, and 8 bases had no gene match. The CDR3 is made up of 15 amino acids. The germline V gene encodes CDR1 SGHNT and CDR2 YYREEE (reference sequence). CDR3 nucleotides: TGTGCCAGCAGCTCCGGCGGGGGGGCCGGGGAGACCCAGTACTTC. As protein: CASSSGGGAGETQYF.

This CDR3 is CASSVVGWPQETQYF. The CDR3 coding sequence is TGTGCCAGCAGCGTAGTTGGCTGGCCCCAAGAGACCCAGTACTTC. This chain connects TRBV9 to TRBJ2-5; no firm D call. Trimming removed 0 bases from V and 1 base from J, with 10 bases in between. The CDR3 sequence is 15 residues long. The germline V gene encodes CDR1 SGDLS and CDR2 YYNGEE.

This clone was counted a few times. The CDR3 loop reads CASSGVGGAYEQYV. The DNA of the CDR3 is TGTGCCAGCAGTGGGGTGGGAGGCGCCTACGAGCAGTACGTC. The rearrangement uses TRBV28 and TRBJ2-7, with D possibly being TRBD2 (6 bases). CDR3 length equals 14 residues. V lost 5 bases to trimming and J lost 2 bases, with 13 bases between them. Germline CDR1 reads MDHEN; CDR2 reads SYDVKM.

V and J are TRBV28 and TRBJ1-5; the D gene is possibly TRBD1 (5 bases). CDR3 length: 14 residues. V shed 5 bases and J shed 6 bases, with 14 bases lying between them. Germline values: CDR1 MDHEN, CDR2 SYDVKM. DNA of the CDR3: TGTGCCAGCAGTAAAGACCCTGGGGCTCAGCCCCAGCATTTT. This encodes CASSKDPGAQPQHF.

This chain connects TRBV18 to TRBJ1-4, with a weak D call TRBD1 (5 bases). This CDR3 has 14 amino acids. With 2 bases removed from V and 7 bases from J, the gap between germline ends came to 11 bases. The germline V gene encodes CDR1 KGHSH and CDR2 LQKENI. CDR3 DNA sequence: TGTGCCAGCTCACCAGACCAGGGTGTTGAAAAACTGTTTTTT. As protein: CASSPDQGVEKLFF.

Only a few counts were recorded for this clone. This chain uses TRBV19 with TRBJ2-7; D gene uncertain. Germline CDR1 reads LNHDA; CDR2 reads SQIVND (reference sequence). The CDR3 extends over 15 amino acids. V was trimmed by 1 base and J by 1 base, leaving 11 bases between them. CDR3 in amino acids: CASSIAARQSYEQYF. DNA for the CDR3: TGTGCCAGTAGTATAGCGGCCAGGCAATCCTACGAGCAGTACTTC.

V and J are TRBV7-9 and TRBJ2-7; a possible D gene is TRBD2 (5 bases). The germline V and J ends were trimmed by 2 bases and 1 base, with 6 bases remaining between them. This CDR3 is built from 13 residues. The germline V gene encodes CDR1 SEHNR and CDR2 FQNEAQ (reference sequence). The CDR3 DNA reads TGTGCCAGCAGCTTACCGGGGTCCTACGAGCAGTACGTC. It codes for CASSLPGSYEQYV.

This sequence joins TRBV7-2 and TRBJ2-7, with a weak D call TRBD2 (6 bases). Per the germline V gene, CDR1 is SGHTA and CDR2 is FQGNSA. Trimming took off 6 bases at V and 3 bases at J, with 12 bases between the two ends. CDR3 length equals 13 residues. The CDR3 loop is CASSSLADYEQYF. CDR3 DNA: TGTGCCAGCAGTTCACTAGCAGACTACGAGCAGTACTTC.

The J gene is TRBJ1-1, the V gene TRBV2, with TRBD1 identical over 8 bases. Per germline, CDR1 SNHLY and CDR2 FYNNEI. CDR3 length: 15 amino acids. The V and J ends lost 5 bases and 6 bases, in that order; junction bases with no gene match: 11. CDR3 sequence reads: CASSPRTGHIAEAFF. The CDR3 DNA reads as TGTGCCAGCAGTCCTCGGACAGGGCACATCGCTGAAGCTTTCTTT.

V is TRBV29-1 and J is TRBJ2-1, with TRBD2 matching over 9 bases. V lost 7 bases to trimming and J lost 4 bases; unmatched junction nucleotides: 5. The CDR3 runs 13 residues. The germline CDR1 and CDR2 sequences are SQVTM and ANQGSEA. The CDR3 sequence is CSAPGLAYNEQFF. As DNA, the CDR3 is TGCAGCGCCCCGGGACTAGCTTACAATGAGCAGTTCTTC.

The gene calls are TRBV5-8 and TRBJ2-1; possibly TRBD1 for D (6 bases). Germline values: CDR1 SGHTS, CDR2 YDEGEE. This CDR3 comprises 15 residues. Trimming took off 4 bases at V and 2 bases at J, with 13 bases between the two ends. This chain's CDR3 is CASSPAQGPYNEQFF. DNA of the CDR3: TGTGCCAGCAGCCCCGCCCAGGGGCCCTACAATGAGCAGTTCTTC.

In DNA form, the CDR3 reads TGTGCCAGCAGTGAAATGGGCAGGCAAGGCGAGCAGTACGTC. It encodes CASSEMGRQGEQYV. The chain carries TRBV2 and TRBJ2-7; D ambiguous. The CDR3 has 14 residues. Germline CDR1 and CDR2: SNHLY and FYNNEI. Trimming cost V 2 bases and J 6 bases, with 14 bases left between them.

The chain uses TRBV11-2 and TRBJ2-7, with 10 bases aligning to TRBD1. Germline V lookup: CDR1 SGHAT, CDR2 FQNNGV. Trimming took 4 bases from V and 2 from J; bases not matched to a gene: 2. CDR3 length: 14 amino acids. CDR3 bases: TGTGCCAGCAGCTGGACAGGGGGTACCTACGAGCAGTACTTC. This gives the protein CASSWTGGTYEQYF.

This clone was picked up one time. V usage is TRBV5-1 and J usage is TRBJ2-3; 8 bases are a match to TRBD1. V was clipped by 4 bases and J by 1 base; unmatched bases: 2. The V gene's germline CDR1 is SGHRS and CDR2 YFSETQ. The CDR3 covers 14 residues. The CDR3: CASSQTGGTDTQYF. DNA for the CDR3: TGCGCCAGCAGCCAGACAGGGGGCACAGATACGCAGTATTTT.

This sequence joins TRBV19 and TRBJ1-5, with D uncertain. Germline lookup yields CDR1 LNHDA and CDR2 SQIVND (reference sequence). The CDR3 covers 13 residues. V was shortened by 5 bases and J by 6 bases, with 11 bases between the two germline ends. The CDR3 nucleotides are TGTGCCAGTAGTGAACAGCAGGCTCAGCCCCAGCATTTT. This encodes CASSEQQAQPQHF. Combining the CDR3 with reference TRBV19 and TRBJ1-5 gives the whole variable domain DGGITQSPKYLFRKEGQNVTLSCEQNLNHDAMYWYRQDPGQGLRLIYYSQIVNDFQKGDIAEGYSVSREKKESFPLTVTSAQKNPTAFYLCASSEQQAQPQHFGDGTRLSIL.

V and J are TRBV18 and TRBJ1-1; 8 nucleotides align to TRBD1. This CDR3 contains 15 residues. V was clipped by 3 bases and J by 4 bases; unmatched bases: 7. Germline V lookup: CDR1 KGHSH, CDR2 LQKENI. In DNA, the CDR3 is TGTGCCAGCTCACCTATCACAGGGGGAAGCACTGAAGCTTTCTTT. It specifies CASSPITGGSTEAFF.

The chain carries TRBV6-1 and TRBJ1-2; 7 bases are shared with TRBD1. Germline-derived CDR1 and CDR2 are MNHNS and SASEGT. Trimming cost V 6 bases and J 3 bases; bases outside gene matches: 7. The length of the CDR3 is 14 residues. The chain's CDR3 is CASRKQGTDYGYTF. CDR3 coding DNA: TGTGCCAGCAGGAAACAGGGGACCGACTATGGCTACACCTTC.

This clone was seen a single time. The chain carries TRBV6-4 and TRBJ2-3; TRBD2 agrees at 16 bases. V lost 3 bases and J lost 4; bases outside the gene matches: 1. The CDR3 contains 16 residues. CDR1 and CDR2 (germline): MRHNA, SNTAGT. The CDR3 here is CASSEGLAGGPDTQYF. CDR3 sequence (DNA): TGTGCCAGCAGTGAGGGACTAGCGGGGGGGCCAGATACGCAGTATTTT.

V is TRBV4-1 and J is TRBJ2-7; D is possibly TRBD2 (5 bases). The V gene's germline CDR1 is MGHRA and CDR2 YSYEKL. Deletions cut 3 bases from V and 4 bases from J, with 10 bases between. CDR3 length: 13 amino acids. The CDR3 here is CASSQRTGYEQYV. In DNA form, the CDR3 reads TGCGCCAGCAGCCAGCGGACTGGGTACGAGCAGTACGTC.

The chain couples TRBV10-2 to TRBJ1-1; TRBD1 agrees at 7 bases. The CDR3 is 14 residues long. Germline CDR1 is WSHSY and CDR2 is SAAADI. The ends lost 3 bases at V and 6 bases at J; junction bases unmatched: 7. The DNA for the CDR3 is TGCGCCAGCAGTGACCCGACAGGGATTCCTGAAGCTTTCTTT. It codes for CASSDPTGIPEAFF.

V and J are TRBV7-8 and TRBJ1-5; D gene unclear. V was pared by 6 bases and J by 5 bases, with 17 bases between. Per the germline V gene, CDR1 is SGHVS and CDR2 is FQNEAQ. This CDR3 contains 15 residues. The CDR3 is CASRGGPNSDQPQHF. Written as DNA, the CDR3 is TGTGCCAGCAGAGGCGGGCCAAACTCCGATCAGCCCCAGCATTTT.

This rearrangement joins TRBV6-5 to TRBJ1-1; 8 positions agree with TRBD1. The CDR3 spans 15 residues. With V trimmed by 5 bases and J by 1 base, 6 bases remained unmatched. CDR1 is MNHEY, CDR2 SVGAGI, per germline. DNA for the CDR3: TGTGCCAGCAGTGTCCAGGGGGCGGGGAACACTGAAGCTTTCTTT. Translated, it gives CASSVQGAGNTEAFF.

This clone was seen only once. The J gene is TRBJ2-5, the V gene TRBV5-1; 11 bases are shared with TRBD1. Germline CDR1 SGHRS, CDR2 YFSETQ. The CDR3 length is 18 residues. Germline trimming cut 5 bases from V and 2 bases from J; bases unmatched to any gene: 14. The CDR3 reads CASSFGQGAQRGQETQYF. For the CDR3, the DNA is TGCGCCAGCAGTTTTGGACAGGGGGCCCAGAGGGGTCAAGAGACCCAGTACTTC.